Below are 22 T cell receptor beta chains sequenced from a single sample in a study of naive and memory T cell subsets. The treatment denotes: skin biopsy from PPD injection site in Mantoux-positive individual. TCR cDNA received a 3' ligated oligonucleotide that carried a UMI. Amplification of ligated cDNA took four PCR rounds with SP2 and nested alpha and beta constant primers. From the UMI-ligation and nested PCR reads, TCRdb called clonotypes with MiXCR, one entry per CDR3 protein. The sample holds approximately 21,000 distinct CDR3 sequences, approximately 6% seen once. The specimen was skin, collected from a tuberculin skin test site. These TCRs come from an adult in good health.

There are many counts of this clonotype. The chain joins TRBV7-2 to TRBJ2-7; D unresolved. V lost 5 bases, J lost 2 bases, and 4 bases lay in between. In germline, CDR1 is SGHTA, CDR2 FQGNSA. This CDR3 has 11 amino acids. CDR3 bases: TGTGCCAGCAGCGGAGCCTACGAGCAGTACTTC. It yields the protein CASSGAYEQYF.

This clonotype appeared many times. The V and J genes are TRBV7-2 and TRBJ2-2; TRBD2 agrees at 10 bases. CDR1 is SGHTA and CDR2 is FQGNSA in the germline V gene. The CDR3 spans 14 residues. With V trimmed by 8 bases and J by 8 bases, 8 bases remained unmatched. Here the CDR3 DNA reads TGTGCCAGCGCCCGACTAGCGGGTAAAGGGGAGCTGTTTTTT. Amino acids: CASARLAGKGELFF.

This clonotype has a count of ten or more. The V call is TRBV29-1, the J call TRBJ2-7, with 13 bases matching TRBD2. This CDR3 region has 15 residues. J lost 2 bases, V lost 1 base, and 2 bases had no gene match. Germline V gene data show CDR1 as SQVTM and CDR2 as ANQGSEA. CDR3 sequence reads: CSVEGTSGGAYEQYF. As DNA, the CDR3 is TGCAGCGTTGAAGGGACTAGCGGGGGAGCCTACGAGCAGTACTTC.

This clonotype was seen at least ten times. The rearrangement links TRBV28 to TRBJ1-1; 7 bases agree with TRBD1. The CDR3 spans 14 residues. The trim removed 6 bases at V and 0 bases at J, leaving 4 bases unmatched. Germline CDR1 and CDR2: MDHEN and SYDVKM. CDR3 region: CASRSGQVNTEAFF. In nucleotides, the CDR3 is TGTGCCAGCAGATCCGGACAGGTGAACACTGAAGCTTTCTTT.

This clonotype was seen at least ten times. The CDR3 spells CASSEVYEQYF. As DNA, the CDR3 is TGTGCCAGCAGTGAAGTCTACGAGCAGTACTTC. This sequence joins TRBV2 and TRBJ2-7; D gene uncertain. Germline V CDR1 and CDR2: SNHLY, FYNNEI. This CDR3 spans 11 amino acids. V dropped 1 base and J dropped 3 bases, with 1 base sitting between them.

Concerning this clonotype: This clone may be a read error of a much larger clone one base away. This chain joins TRBV12-3 or TRBV12-4 and TRBJ1-2; D perhaps matches TRBD1 (5 bases). The CDR3 runs 12 residues. In DNA, the CDR3 is TGTGCCAGCAGCAGGGCTCTCTATGGCGACACCTTC. It codes for CASSRALYGDTF.

This clonotype was detected a few times. The chain is built from TRBV5-1 and TRBJ2-1; TRBD1 matches 9 bases. Germline loops: CDR1 SGHRS, CDR2 YFSETQ. Germline trimming cut 3 bases from V and 6 bases from J; bases unmatched to any gene: 4. This CDR3 has 14 amino acids. Here the CDR3 DNA reads TGCGCCAGCAGCTACAGGGGGCCTTCCAATGAGCAGTTCTTC. It is translated as CASSYRGPSNEQFF.

This clonotype was detected many times. The rearrangement uses TRBV9 and TRBJ1-3, with D maybe TRBD1 (6 bases). Germline CDR1 is SGDLS and CDR2 is YYNGEE. This CDR3 has 15 amino acids. Trimming cost V 3 bases and J 0 bases, with 10 bases left between them. The CDR3 DNA reads TGTGCCAGCAGCGCACAGGGAAACTCTGGAAACACCATATATTTT. Translating it yields CASSAQGNSGNTIYF. Full variable domain (remainder filled in from reference TRBV9 and TRBJ1-3): DSGVTQTPKHLITATGQRVTLRCSPRSGDLSVYWYQQSLDQGLQFLIQYYNGEERAKGNILERFSAQQFPDLHSELNLSSLELGDSALYFCASSAQGNSGNTIYFGEGSWLTVV.

In its sample, this clonotype was seen a few times. The V gene is TRBV5-1, the J gene TRBJ1-1; 7 bases fit TRBD1. CDR3 length: 14 residues. V gave up 4 bases and J gave up 1 base; unmatched junction bases: 4. Germline V gene lookup returns CDR1 SGHRS and CDR2 YFSETQ. In DNA, the CDR3 is TGCGCCAGCAGCCTGGGACAGCCGAACACTGAAGCTTTCTTT. Its translation: CASSLGQPNTEAFF.

This clonotype occurred many times. The chain couples TRBV27 to TRBJ2-6; weak D call: TRBD1 (6 bases). The germline CDR1 and CDR2 sequences are MNHEY and SMNVEV (reference sequence). This CDR3 has 17 residues. Trimming removed 5 bases from V and 1 base from J, with 15 bases in between. CDR3 bases: TGTGCCAGCAGTATCGGACAGCCGGCTTCTGGGGCCAACGTCCTGACTTTC. This sequence encodes CASSIGQPASGANVLTF.

There are many counts of this clonotype. The chain links TRBV7-2 to TRBJ2-4, with D unresolved. Germline lookup yields CDR1 SGHTA and CDR2 FQGNSA. CDR3 length equals 16 residues. V was trimmed by 3 bases and J by 3 bases, leaving 15 bases between them. CDR3 bases: TGTGCCAGCAGCTTTACCAGCCTCCTAGGCAAAAACATTCAGTACTTC. Translated: CASSFTSLLGKNIQYF.

This clonotype was observed at least ten times. The chain links TRBV5-1 to TRBJ2-7; no definite D call. Germline CDR1 SGHRS, CDR2 YFSETQ. V lost 0 bases and J lost 3, with 1 base in between. The length of the CDR3 is 11 residues. In DNA form, the CDR3 reads TGCGCCAGCAGCTTGGACTACGAGCAGTACTTC. This codes for CASSLDYEQYF.

The chain uses TRBV28 and TRBJ2-5; D ambiguous. CDR3 length equals 13 residues. V lost 3 bases, J lost 2 bases, and 7 bases lay in between. CDR1 is MDHEN, CDR2 SYDVKM, per germline. For the CDR3, the DNA is TGTGCCAGCAGTTTCTGGGGTCAAGAGACCCAGTACTTC. Amino acids: CASSFWGQETQYF.

This clonotype was picked up a small number of times. The CDR3 region has the DNA TGTGCCAGCAGCCCTTTGACCGACTATTACGGGGGCCCTTCTGAGCAGTACTTC. As protein: CASSPLTDYYGGPSEQYF. V usage is TRBV6-2 or TRBV6-3 and J usage is TRBJ2-7; D possibly matches TRBD1 or TRBD2 (6 bases each). The germline V gene has CDR1 MNHEY and CDR2 SVGEGT. The length of the CDR3 is 18 residues. V lost 6 bases and J 7 bases, leaving 31 bases between the germline ends.

This clonotype appeared many times. V usage is TRBV11-3 and J usage is TRBJ2-2; 8 bases match TRBD2. The CDR3 runs 14 residues. Germline trimming cut 7 bases from V and 6 bases from J; bases unmatched to any gene: 7. Germline CDR1 is SGHNT and CDR2 is YENEEA. CDR3 bases: TGTGCCAGCACCCGAGCGGGAGCCCCCGGGGAGCTGTTTTTT. The encoded protein is CASTRAGAPGELFF.

This clonotype was seen a few times. The chain recombines TRBV25-1 with TRBJ1-3, with no clear D. Germline V CDR1 and CDR2: MGHDK, SYGVNS. Trimming shortened V by 6 bases and J by 4 bases, and 1 base separated the two germline ends. CDR3 size: 10 residues. The CDR3 sequence is CASSGNTIYF. The CDR3, as DNA: TGTGCCAGCAGCGGAAACACCATATATTTT.

By share, this clonotype counts as medium-sized. The chain is built from TRBV4-2 and TRBJ1-6; D gene ambiguous. The CDR3 covers 15 residues. CDR1 and CDR2 (germline): LGHNA, YNFKEQ. The V end was cut by 0 bases, the J end by 6 bases, with 9 bases between. The CDR3 is CASSQDPGSNSPLHF. The CDR3 DNA sequence: TGTGCCAGCAGCCAAGATCCCGGATCTAATTCACCCCTCCACTTT.

This clonotype was detected many times. The V and J genes are TRBV20-1 and TRBJ2-7; 8 bases are a match to TRBD1. This CDR3 has 16 amino acids. CDR1 DFQATT and CDR2 SNEGSKA come from the germline V gene (reference sequence). Germline trimming cut 6 bases from V and 1 base from J; bases unmatched to any gene: 14. The CDR3 coding sequence is TGCAGTGCCACAACCCGAAACCGACAGGGGTCCTACGAGCAGTACTTC. Its translation: CSATTRNRQGSYEQYF.

This clonotype was detected only a few times. This chain joins TRBV4-1 and TRBJ2-6; 11 nucleotides align to TRBD2. V gave up 4 bases and J gave up 2 bases; unmatched junction bases: 10. This CDR3 spans 19 amino acids. CDR1 and CDR2 (germline): MGHRA, YSYEKL. The CDR3 region has the DNA TGCGCCAGCAGCCGGTTACTAGCGGGAGCCCTAACTGGGGCCAACGTCCTGACTTTC. Its protein is CASSRLLAGALTGANVLTF.

This clonotype was detected ten times or more. The chain couples TRBV10-3 to TRBJ2-3; 12 nucleotides agree with TRBD2. Germline CDR1 reads ENHRY; CDR2 reads SYGVKD. There are 17 residues in the CDR3. CDR3 nucleotide sequence: TGTGCTTCTGGAGGTGGTCTAGCGGGAGGGGGCACAGATACGCAGTATTTT. Its translation is CASGGGLAGGGTDTQYF.

The table lists this clonotype with many counts. The chain is built from TRBV5-4 and TRBJ1-2, with a possible D match to TRBD1 (6 bases). The V end lost 2 bases, the J end lost 2 bases, and 13 bases lay between the germline ends. Per the germline V gene, CDR1 is SGHNT and CDR2 is YYREEE (reference sequence). The CDR3 covers 15 residues. The CDR3 is CASSFDRTQNYGYTF. The CDR3 DNA reads TGTGCCAGCAGCTTCGACAGGACCCAGAACTATGGCTACACCTTC.

The rearrangement joins TRBV7-2 to TRBJ2-7, with 9 nucleotides matching TRBD1. CDR3 length: 15 amino acids. Trimming cost V 5 bases and J 0 bases; bases outside gene matches: 5. In germline, CDR1 is SGHTA, CDR2 FQGNSA. The DNA for the CDR3 is TGTGCCAGCAGCAAGGGACAGGGTATCTCCTACGAGCAGTACTTC. This sequence encodes CASSKGQGISYEQYF.